These 12 T cell receptor beta chains were all obtained from the same sample, sequenced in a study of T cells in localized non-small cell lung cancer. Some clones are missing from TCRdb's copy, which holds only in-frame ones; the method was immunoSEQ multiplex PCR. The data show about 1,500 clones, with around 21% seen just once and approximately 25% held by the top ten. The sequenced sample was lung tumor tissue, obtained before any cancer treatment. These receptors were obtained from a male donor aged 60 or over with stage III lung adenocarcinoma.

In this sample, this clone is medium-sized (0.01 to 0.1%). The read finishes 1 residue shy of the CDR3 end, and the germline J gene is used to complete it. The chain joins TRBV10-3 to TRBJ1-6; the D gene is possibly TRBD1 (6 bases). This CDR3 is built from 16 residues. Trimming removed 2 bases at V and 6 bases at J, with 14 bases between. CDR1 ENHRY and CDR2 SYGVKD come from the germline V gene. CDR3 loop: CAISERGGLVNSPLHF. CDR3 DNA (partial): TGTGCCATCAGTGAGCGAGGGGGGCTGGTTAATTCACCCCTCCAC.

This clone came up once. The V and J genes are TRBV10-2 and TRBJ2-4; tentatively, D is TRBD1 or TRBD2 (6 bases each). The CDR3 runs 15 residues. The germline CDR1 and CDR2 sequences are WSHSY and SAAADI. V lost 5 bases and J lost 6, with 17 bases in between. The CDR3 is CASSRGGGGANIQYF. CDR3 DNA: TGCGCCAGCAGTCGAGGGGGAGGAGGCGCAAACATTCAGTACTTC.

This clone has only a few counts. This chain's CDR3 is CASGPQGPSYEQYF. CDR3 DNA sequence: TGTGCTAGTGGTCCCCAGGGGCCCTCCTACGAGCAGTACTTC. J is TRBJ2-7 and V is TRBV12-5; tentative D call: TRBD1 (6 bases). Trimming cost V 5 bases and J 0 bases, with 11 bases left between them. Looked up from germline, CDR1 is LGHNT and CDR2 is FRNRAP. The CDR3 length is 14 residues.

Within the sample, this clone is medium-sized (0.01 to 0.1%). The genes are TRBV11-3 and TRBJ1-1; D unclear. The CDR3 spans 15 residues. The germline CDR1 and CDR2 sequences are SGHNT and YENEEA. The V end lost 4 bases, the J end lost 3 bases, and 15 bases lay between the germline ends. The CDR3, as DNA: TGTGCCAGCAGCTCTAAACCCGGAAGGGACACTGAAGCTTTCTTT. Amino acid sequence: CASSSKPGRDTEAFF.

In its sample, this clone was seen a few times. The genes are TRBV9 and TRBJ2-3; D remains unclear. The CDR3 loop spans 14 amino acids. Germline V gene lookup returns CDR1 SGDLS and CDR2 YYNGEE. V was trimmed by 4 bases and J by 6 bases, leaving 15 bases between them. CDR3 in amino acids: CASSPRRQDDTQYF. DNA for the CDR3: TGTGCCAGCAGCCCTCGACGGCAGGACGATACGCAGTATTTT.

V and J are TRBV18 and TRBJ2-1; TRBD1 or TRBD2 may be the D gene (5 bases each). The ends were cut back, 1 base at V and 9 bases at J, with 19 bases in the middle. Germline assignment: CDR1 KGHSH and CDR2 LQKENI. The CDR3 runs to 16 residues. CDR3 DNA sequence: TGTGCCAGCTCACCACGTGGGACCGATAAGGCCGTTGAGCAGTTCTTC. Translated, it gives CASSPRGTDKAVEQFF.

This chain joins TRBV9 and TRBJ1-1; perhaps TRBD1 as D (5 bases). Germline CDR1 and CDR2: SGDLS and YYNGEE. V dropped 1 base and J dropped 4 bases, with 8 bases sitting between them. There are 13 residues in the CDR3. This CDR3 reads CASSVQGGTEAFF. CDR3 DNA sequence: TGTGCCAGCAGCGTACAGGGTGGCACTGAAGCTTTCTTT.

In this sample, this clone turned up a few times. This sequence joins TRBV6-7 and TRBJ1-1; no firm D call. TRBV6-7 is filed as an ORF, its function uncertain. V gave up 6 bases and J gave up 7 bases, with 9 bases separating them. CDR3 length: 11 residues. The CDR3 coding sequence is TGTGCCAGCAGCTTCGACCGTGAAGCTTTCTTT. This codes for CASSFDREAFF.

This clone is judged medium-sized (0.01 to 0.1%). The gene calls are TRBV9 and TRBJ1-5; D remains unclear. The CDR3 length is 14 residues. Per germline, CDR1 SGDLS and CDR2 YYNGEE. The germline V and J ends were trimmed by 6 bases and 7 bases, with 17 bases remaining between them. This CDR3 reads CASTRAIEGQPQHF. In DNA, the CDR3 is TGTGCCAGCACCCGGGCCATCGAAGGACAGCCCCAGCATTTT. Full variable domain (rest looked up from reference TRBV9 and TRBJ1-5): DSGVTQTPKHLITATGQRVTLRCSPRSGDLSVYWYQQSLDQGLQFLIQYYNGEERAKGNILERFSAQQFPDLHSELNLSSLELGDSALYFCASTRAIEGQPQHFGDGTRLSIL.

This clone has just a few counts. This sequence joins TRBV11-3 and TRBJ1-1; the match to TRBD1 covers 9 bases. V dropped 5 bases and J dropped 6; count of bases not matched to a gene: 7. In germline, CDR1 is SGHNT, CDR2 YENEEA. This CDR3 is 14 amino acids long. The CDR3 region is CASSVWTGVPEAFF. CDR3 nucleotide sequence: TGTGCCAGCAGCGTTTGGACAGGGGTTCCTGAAGCTTTCTTT. Using reference TRBV11-3 and TRBJ1-1 for the parts outside the CDR3, the full variable domain is EAGVVQSPRYKIIEKKQPVAFWCNPISGHNTLYWYLQNLGQGPELLIRYENEEAVDDSQLPKDRFSAERLKGVDSTLKIQPAELGDSAVYLCASSVWTGVPEAFFGQGTRLTVV.

Worth noting for this clone: The junction shows a germline mismatch at one end, possibly a read error. The J gene is TRBJ2-7, the V gene TRBV5-1, with no clear D. Germline CDR1 reads SGHRS; CDR2 reads YFSETQ. The CDR3 has 14 amino acids. In DNA form, the CDR3 reads TGCGCCAGCAGCTTCGACCGATCCTCCGACGAGCAGTACTTC. As protein: CASSFDRSSDEQYF.

The CDR3 is CASSLAEGNTEAFF. The CDR3, as DNA: TGTGCCAGCAGTTTGGCAGAGGGGAACACTGAAGCTTTCTTT. V usage is TRBV28 and J usage is TRBJ1-1; D gene ambiguous. V lost 3 bases and J lost 1, with 9 bases in between. Germline V gives CDR1 MDHEN, CDR2 SYDVKM. CDR3 length equals 14 residues.